This T cell receptor beta chain was identified in a study of T cells in women clearing cervical HPV infection. Study at large: Cases were women with histologically confirmed HPV16-related CIN3 or worse, including a couple of invasive cancers. No precancer developed; the control's incident HPV16 infection cleared within 12 months. Study-wide results and limits: Associations may precede or follow infection; HPV-specific or memory T cells were not isolated.

Sequencing used immunoSEQ multiplex PCR; TCRdb keeps in-frame clones, though not all of them. Here the sample table reports tens of thousands of clones. This CDR3 spans 13 amino acids. The V gene end was trimmed by 3 bases and the J gene end by 3 bases; junction bases not matched to a gene: 2. CDR1 and CDR2 (germline): KGHSH, LQKENI. Concerning this clone: No antigen is known for it. Coverage ceases 3 residues before the CDR3 finishes, and the germline J gene fills in the end.

The gene calls are TRBV18 and TRBJ2-7; 7 nucleotides align to TRBD1. Source material: blood buffy coat. The source is a woman aged 18-70 years with a cervical HPV16 infection that either progressed to CIN3+ or cleared (not recorded which). CDR3 loop: CASSPGTDYEQYF. The CDR3 bases that were read are TGTGCCAGCTCACCGGGGACAGACTACGAG.